A single sample gave rise to the 13 T cell receptor beta chains below, sequenced in a study of brain T cells in children with intractable seizures. Generated by immunoSEQ multiplex PCR, the TCRdb table keeps only in-frame clones and is missing some. The sample has approximately 41,000 clones; more than 80% are singletons. Here the sequenced sample was peripheral blood, taken at surgery. The receptors were sampled from a girl aged 2-9 years with tuberous sclerosis and intractable seizures.

This chain links TRBV28 with TRBJ2-1; TRBD2 is a possible D gene (5 bases). Germline CDR1 MDHEN, CDR2 SYDVKM. V was trimmed by 4 bases and J by 16 bases, leaving 14 bases between them. The CDR3 covers 11 residues. The CDR3 DNA follows: TGTGCCAGCAGTTCTGACTACCGGGCCTTCTTC. Encoded protein: CASSSDYRAFF.

This clone was seen just once. The chain combines TRBV18 with TRBJ1-1; tentative D call: TRBD1 (5 bases). V was cut by 6 bases and J by 1 base, with 12 bases left in between. Germline V CDR1 and CDR2: KGHSH, LQKENI. This CDR3 has 14 residues. This CDR3 reads CASSPGPQNTEAFF. DNA for the CDR3: TGTGCCAGCTCTCCGGGACCGCAGAACACTGAAGCTTTCTTT.

This clone appeared once. The chain joins TRBV10-2 to TRBJ1-3; the D is unclear. The germline V gene encodes CDR1 WSHSY and CDR2 SAAADI. The CDR3 is 14 amino acids. V was pared by 6 bases and J by 0 bases, with 9 bases between. CDR3: CASSAWGSGNTIYF. The CDR3 bases are TGCGCCAGCAGCGCATGGGGCTCTGGAAACACCATATATTTT.

The chain has TRBV29-1 and TRBJ1-2; 8 bases line up with TRBD1. The CDR3 extends over 14 amino acids. Germline CDR1 is SQVTM and CDR2 is ANQGSEA. V trimming: 1 base; J trimming: 4 bases; junction bases outside the gene matches: 5. The CDR3 sequence is CSVEVKDRVYGYTF. The CDR3 DNA sequence: TGCAGCGTTGAAGTTAAGGACAGGGTCTATGGCTACACCTTC.

The J gene is TRBJ2-2, the V gene TRBV7-3; D is perhaps TRBD2 (6 bases). V was clipped by 5 bases and J by 1 base, with 14 bases between them. The germline CDR1 and CDR2 sequences are SGHTA and FQGTGA. This CDR3 comprises 16 residues. CDR3 protein: CASSPAGTLNTGELFF. The CDR3, as DNA: TGTGCCAGCAGCCCTGCCGGGACTCTGAACACCGGGGAGCTGTTTTTT.

In DNA form, the CDR3 reads TGCGCCAGCAGCTCTGAACAGGGAACAACTAATGAAAAACTGTTTTTT. As protein: CASSSEQGTTNEKLFF. This sequence joins TRBV5-1 and TRBJ1-4, with a possible D match to TRBD1 (6 bases). Germline values: CDR1 SGHRS, CDR2 YFSETQ. The length of the CDR3 is 16 residues. V lost 3 bases, J lost 0 bases, and 12 bases lay in between.

The chain carries TRBV21-1 and TRBJ2-7; TRBD2 is the table's D call and was not checked against the DNA. TRBV21-1 is shown as a pseudogene. This CDR3 has 16 amino acids. The CDR3 DNA reads TGTGCCGCAAAGACTAGCGGGGGCACCTTAACCTACGAGCAGTACGTC. Its translation is CAAKTSGGTLTYEQYV.

This rearrangement joins TRBV19 to TRBJ1-1, with 7 bases lining up with TRBD1. The CDR3 has 18 residues. Germline values: CDR1 LNHDA, CDR2 SQIVND (reference sequence). J was trimmed by 1 base and V by 5 bases; bases with no gene match: 16. For the CDR3, the DNA is TGTGCCAGTAGTCACCCTACCGGGACAGTCCTTCGGAACACTGAAGCTTTCTTT. Translated: CASSHPTGTVLRNTEAFF. The whole variable domain, filled in from reference TRBV19 and TRBJ1-1, reads DGGITQSPKYLFRKEGQNVTLSCEQNLNHDAMYWYRQDPGQGLRLIYYSQIVNDFQKGDIAEGYSVSREKKESFPLTVTSAQKNPTAFYLCASSHPTGTVLRNTEAFFGQGTRLTVV.

The chain carries TRBV29-1 and TRBJ2-7, with 8 bases matching TRBD1. Unmatched junction bases numbered 11, after V lost 0 bases and J lost 4 bases. In germline, CDR1 is SQVTM, CDR2 ANQGSEA. This CDR3 is 16 amino acids long. This CDR3 is CSVEDPTGGEPYEQYF. Written as DNA, the CDR3 is TGCAGCGTTGAAGACCCAACAGGGGGAGAGCCTTACGAGCAGTACTTC.

The genes are TRBV28 and TRBJ2-7; 11 bases fit TRBD1. Germline CDR1 reads MDHEN; CDR2 reads SYDVKM. The CDR3 contains 16 residues. With 5 bases clipped from V and 2 bases from J, the junction kept 8 bases outside the gene matches. CDR3 amino acids: CASSGDRGSGAYEQYF. In DNA, the CDR3 is TGTGCCAGCAGTGGGGACAGGGGGTCAGGGGCCTACGAGCAGTACTTC.

This chain links TRBV3-1 (or the pseudogene TRBV3-2) with TRBJ1-2; TRBD1 agrees at 8 bases. Per germline, CDR1 LGHDT and CDR2 YNNKEL (reference sequence). V dropped 4 bases and J dropped 0; count of bases not matched to a gene: 10. The CDR3 spans 17 residues. The CDR3 loop reads CASSPPGQGTTNYGYTF. In nucleotides, the CDR3 is TGTGCCAGCAGCCCACCAGGACAGGGCACTACTAACTATGGCTACACCTTC.

The V call is TRBV7-8, the J call TRBJ1-1, with 11 bases lining up with TRBD1. The germline V gene encodes CDR1 SGHVS and CDR2 FQNEAQ. This CDR3 region has 17 residues. V trimming: 5 bases; J trimming: 3 bases; junction bases outside the gene matches: 11. CDR3 amino acids: CASSPRDRGVLDTEAFF. CDR3 DNA sequence: TGTGCCAGCAGCCCCAGGGACAGGGGGGTTTTGGACACTGAAGCTTTCTTT.

The CDR3 here is CASSEIAGSYNEQFF. Written as DNA, the CDR3 is TGTGCCAGCAGTGAGATCGCGGGCTCCTACAATGAGCAGTTCTTC. The chain employs TRBV2 and TRBJ2-1; tentatively, D is TRBD2 (5 bases). This CDR3 spans 15 amino acids. The V gene's germline CDR1 is SNHLY and CDR2 FYNNEI. Trimming left V 3 bases short and J 0 bases short, with 9 bases between.